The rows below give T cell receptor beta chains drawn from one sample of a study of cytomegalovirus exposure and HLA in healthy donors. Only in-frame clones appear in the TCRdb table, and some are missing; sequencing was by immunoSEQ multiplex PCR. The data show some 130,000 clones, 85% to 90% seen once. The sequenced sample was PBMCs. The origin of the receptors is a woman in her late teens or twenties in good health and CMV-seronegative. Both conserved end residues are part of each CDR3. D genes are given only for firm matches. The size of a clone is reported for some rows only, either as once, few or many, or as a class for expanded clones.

CASSRRGQSGYTEAFF	TGTGCCAGCAGTCGCAGGGGGCAGAGTGGGTACACTGAAGCTTTCTTT	TRBV6-6	TRBJ1-1	TRBD1	NA
CASTPGLPDNEQFF	TGTGCCAGCACCCCGGGACTACCGGACAATGAGCAGTTCTTC	TRBV2	TRBJ2-1	TRBD2	NA
CASRGQGGNTIYF	TGTGCCAGCCGAGGACAGGGAGGAAACACCATATATTTT	TRBV2	TRBJ1-3	TRBD1	NA
CASSFHRGRNEKLFF	TGTGCCAGCAGCTTTCACAGGGGGCGGAATGAAAAACTGTTTTTT	TRBV7-9	TRBJ1-4	TRBD1	NA
CASSLGQGGYNQPQHF	TGTGCCAGCAGCTTGGGACAGGGGGGATACAATCAGCCCCAGCATTTT	TRBV5-5	TRBJ1-5	TRBD1	NA
CARPNSPRYEQYF	TGCGCCAGGCCAAACAGCCCCCGCTACGAGCAGTACTTC	TRBV23-1	TRBJ2-7	NA	NA
CASSVGGDSWPQHF	TGTGCCAGCAGTGTAGGCGGGGATTCTTGGCCCCAGCATTTT	TRBV25-1	TRBJ1-5	NA	NA
CASSVGSSGGFEQFF	TGTGCCAGCAGCGTAGGGTCTAGCGGGGGTTTTGAGCAGTTCTTC	TRBV9	TRBJ2-1	TRBD2	once
CASSVDGVYGYTF	TGTGCCAGCAGTGTAGACGGGGTATATGGCTACACCTTC	TRBV6-4	TRBJ1-2	NA	once
CASSFPLTYGTGEQYF	TGTGCCAGCAGCTTTCCCCTTACTTACGGGACTGGCGAGCAGTACTTC	TRBV7-8	TRBJ2-7	NA	NA
CASSQQGNTEAFF	TGTGCCAGCAGCCAACAGGGGAACACTGAAGCTTTCTTT	TRBV7-9	TRBJ1-1	NA	NA
CASSLQTGELFF	TGTGCCAGCAGCTTACAAACCGGGGAGCTGTTTTTT	TRBV5-8	TRBJ2-2	NA	few
CASSPPDRGRFQPQHF	TGTGCCAGCAGTCCACCGGACAGGGGGCGCTTTCAGCCCCAGCATTTT	TRBV28	TRBJ1-5	TRBD1	NA
CASSLVGQDLYGYTF	TGCGCCAGCAGCTTGGTCGGACAGGACCTCTATGGCTACACCTTC	TRBV5-1	TRBJ1-2	TRBD1	NA
CASRGEGIYYGYTF	TGTGCCAGCCGAGGGGAGGGGATTTACTATGGCTACACCTTC	TRBV5-8	TRBJ1-2	NA	NA
CASSSPTGGDGYTF	TGTGCCAGCAGCTCTCCCACAGGGGGGGATGGCTACACCTTC	TRBV5-4	TRBJ1-2	TRBD1	NA
CASSLDRGQGGYTF	TGTGCCAGCAGCTTGGACAGGGGGCAAGGTGGCTACACCTTC	TRBV5-4	TRBJ1-2	TRBD1	NA
CASKPGDNSPLHF	TGCGCCAGCAAACCAGGGGATAATTCACCCCTCCACTTT	TRBV5-1	TRBJ1-6	NA	NA
CASRRQGNYGYTF	TGTGCCAGCAGAAGACAGGGGAACTATGGCTACACCTTC	TRBV6-5	TRBJ1-2	TRBD1	NA
CASSYGGASSYEQYF	TGTGCCAGCAGTTACGGGGGGGCGAGCTCCTACGAGCAGTACTTC	TRBV6-6	TRBJ2-7	NA	NA
CASSYLPRVTEQYF	TGTGCCAGCAGTTACCTCCCTCGGGTAACCGAGCAGTACTTC	TRBV6-5	TRBJ2-7	NA	NA
CASSADGGTAYEQYF	TGTGCCAGCAGCGCGGATGGTGGGACAGCCTACGAGCAGTACTTC	TRBV9	TRBJ2-7	TRBD1	NA
CASSSRSVSNTGELFF	TGTGCCAGTAGTTCCCGTTCAGTCTCGAACACCGGGGAGCTGTTTTTT	TRBV19	TRBJ2-2	NA	NA
CASSLALNQPQHF	TGCGCCAGCAGCTTGGCCCTGAATCAGCCCCAGCATTTT	TRBV5-1	TRBJ1-5	NA	NA
CASSLRAGTTGELFF	TGTGCCAGCAGCCTTCGAGCGGGGACCACCGGGGAGCTGTTTTTT	TRBV9	TRBJ2-2	TRBD2	once
CASSGGDPAYYGYTF	TGTGCCAGCAGCGGGGGGGATCCGGCCTACTATGGCTACACCTTC	TRBV9	TRBJ1-2	NA	NA
CASSHLVGTPTLGQFF	TGCGCCAGCAGCCACCTAGTCGGGACACCGACTTTGGGGCAGTTCTTC	TRBV4-1	TRBJ2-1	NA	NA
CASSPQRRLNTEAFF	TGTGCCAGCAGCCCCCAACGGAGATTGAACACTGAAGCTTTCTTT	TRBV13	TRBJ1-1	NA	NA
CASSRGQVYYEQYF	TGTGCCAGCAGCAGAGGACAGGTGTACTACGAGCAGTACTTC	TRBV6-1	TRBJ2-7	TRBD1	NA
CAVADRADQETQYF	TGTGCCGTGGCGGACAGGGCCGACCAAGAGACCCAGTACTTC	TRBV10-3	TRBJ2-5	TRBD1	once
CASRDRARLSGANVLTF	TGTGCCAGTAGGGACAGGGCGCGCCTGTCTGGGGCCAACGTCCTGACTTTC	TRBV19	TRBJ2-6	TRBD1	NA
CASRLDMNTEAFF	TGCGCCAGCAGGCTGGACATGAACACTGAAGCTTTCTTT	TRBV10-1	TRBJ1-1	NA	once
CASSIAGGTYEQYF	TGTGCCAGTAGTATCGCGGGAGGAACCTACGAGCAGTACTTC	TRBV19	TRBJ2-7	TRBD2	NA
CASSLTGADTDTQYF	TGCGCCAGCAGCTTGACAGGGGCCGACACAGATACGCAGTATTTT	TRBV5-1	TRBJ2-3	TRBD1	NA
CASSLQAEAFF	TGTGCCAGCAGCTTACAGGCTGAAGCTTTCTTT	TRBV7-9	TRBJ1-1	NA	once
CASSWGGGLNTEAFF	TGTGCCAGCAGCTGGGGCGGGGGACTGAACACTGAAGCTTTCTTT	TRBV13	TRBJ1-1	NA	NA
CASSVDPLGRVGTEAFF	TGTGCCAGCAGCGTAGACCCCCTGGGGAGAGTGGGCACTGAAGCTTTCTTT	TRBV9	TRBJ1-1	NA	NA
CASSLVYHGLPVDEQYF	TGTGCCAGCAGCTTAGTATACCACGGACTCCCAGTTGACGAGCAGTACTTC	TRBV7-9	TRBJ2-7	NA	NA
CASSDGGTQETQYF	TGTGCCAGCAGTGATGGGGGCACTCAAGAGACCCAGTACTTC	TRBV6-1	TRBJ2-5	NA	NA
CASSPRTSGDQETQYF	TGTGCCAGCTCACCAAGGACTAGCGGGGATCAAGAGACCCAGTACTTC	TRBV18	TRBJ2-5	TRBD2	NA
CASPHRERGGKSDEQYF	TGTGCCAGCCCCCACCGGGAGCGGGGGGGCAAAAGCGACGAGCAGTACTTC	TRBV2	TRBJ2-7	TRBD2	NA
CASRTDRSSYEQYF	TGTGCCAGCAGAACGGACAGGTCCTCCTACGAGCAGTACTTC	TRBV6-6	TRBJ2-7	TRBD1	NA